Listed below are T cell receptor beta chains from one sample, sequenced in a study of blood T cell repertoires in COVID-19. Using immunoSEQ multiplex PCR, the repertoire was profiled, and TCRdb retains in-frame clones only, with some absent. This sample has roughly 230,000 clones, with around four fifths found just once. The specimen sequenced was peripheral blood. These TCRs come from a middle-aged man with active or convalescent COVID-19. Each CDR3 is given with its conserved first and last residue. The D gene is left open where the match is weak.

d_gene: TRBD2
j_gene: TRBJ2-2
v_gene: TRBV7-6
CDR3aa: CASRSGGAAGELFF

d_gene: TRBD2
j_gene: TRBJ2-5
v_gene: TRBV5-1
CDR3aa: CASSLVPGSGEETQYF

d_gene: TRBD2
j_gene: TRBJ2-5
v_gene: TRBV30
CDR3aa: CAWRAMGGKETQYF

d_gene: -
j_gene: TRBJ2-2
v_gene: TRBV9
CDR3aa: CASSIKGQADGELFF

d_gene: TRBD1
j_gene: TRBJ1-5
v_gene: TRBV30
CDR3aa: CAWSASRGTGGFFRQPQHF

d_gene: TRBD1
j_gene: TRBJ1-1
v_gene: TRBV30
CDR3aa: CAQKTQTGGEAFF

d_gene: -
j_gene: TRBJ1-2
v_gene: TRBV30
CDR3aa: CAWMVGGGYTF

d_gene: TRBD1
j_gene: TRBJ2-1
v_gene: TRBV5-5
CDR3aa: CASSWAGTGNNEQFF

d_gene: TRBD1
j_gene: TRBJ1-4
v_gene: TRBV4-3
CDR3aa: CASSQDGAGGNEKLFF

d_gene: -
j_gene: TRBJ2-5
v_gene: TRBV28
CDR3aa: CASSPQGGQETQYF

d_gene: TRBD1
j_gene: TRBJ1-4
v_gene: TRBV28
CDR3aa: CASSLGGTGYEKLFF

d_gene: TRBD1
j_gene: TRBJ1-3
v_gene: TRBV18
CDR3aa: CASSPGQPRSGNTIYF

d_gene: -
j_gene: TRBJ2-2
v_gene: TRBV14
CDR3aa: CASSPPRTAEDTGELFF

d_gene: TRBD2
j_gene: TRBJ2-5
v_gene: TRBV4-3
CDR3aa: CASSQGGRVAGDLRETQYF

d_gene: -
j_gene: TRBJ1-2
v_gene: TRBV5-4
CDR3aa: CASSRGDHLTNYGYTF

d_gene: -
j_gene: TRBJ1-1
v_gene: TRBV29-1
CDR3aa: CSVDFRGQRNTEAFF

d_gene: -
j_gene: TRBJ1-1
v_gene: TRBV19
CDR3aa: CASSMREVATEAFF

d_gene: TRBD1
j_gene: TRBJ1-1
v_gene: TRBV14
CDR3aa: CASSVRQGTTEAFF

d_gene: TRBD1
j_gene: TRBJ1-2
v_gene: TRBV6-1
CDR3aa: CASSAQQGARAEAGYTF

d_gene: -
j_gene: TRBJ1-6
v_gene: TRBV19
CDR3aa: CASSLMGSPLHF

d_gene: -
j_gene: TRBJ1-1
v_gene: TRBV30
CDR3aa: CARQRGVNTEAFF

d_gene: -
j_gene: TRBJ1-5
v_gene: TRBV19
CDR3aa: CASSYGNQPQHF

d_gene: TRBD1
j_gene: TRBJ2-3
v_gene: TRBV7-3
CDR3aa: CASRSTTTDRVSTDTQYF

d_gene: -
j_gene: TRBJ2-4
v_gene: TRBV3-1/TRBV3-2
CDR3aa: CASSRREGVKNIQYF

d_gene: -
j_gene: TRBJ2-7
v_gene: TRBV10-2
CDR3aa: CASRAVADYHYEQYF

d_gene: -
j_gene: TRBJ1-1
v_gene: TRBV6-9
CDR3aa: CASGTGTPGSMTTEAFF

d_gene: TRBD2
j_gene: TRBJ2-3
v_gene: TRBV14
CDR3aa: CASSLGGVEHTDTQYF

d_gene: TRBD1
j_gene: TRBJ1-1
v_gene: TRBV19
CDR3aa: CASSSSGGTEAFF

d_gene: TRBD2
j_gene: TRBJ2-1
v_gene: TRBV19
CDR3aa: CASSPEGTSGSRYNEQFF

d_gene: -
j_gene: TRBJ1-2
v_gene: TRBV19
CDR3aa: CASSPREYGYTF

d_gene: -
j_gene: TRBJ2-2
v_gene: TRBV24-1
CDR3aa: CATSDFSTGELFF

d_gene: TRBD2
j_gene: TRBJ2-7
v_gene: TRBV28
CDR3aa: CASSFVAGGIGEQYF

d_gene: -
j_gene: TRBJ2-1
v_gene: TRBV29-1
CDR3aa: CSVDGTKGEQFF

d_gene: -
j_gene: TRBJ1-2
v_gene: TRBV7-9
CDR3aa: CATEQGFYGYTF

d_gene: TRBD1
j_gene: TRBJ1-6
v_gene: TRBV7-9
CDR3aa: CASSQRTGYNSPLHF

d_gene: -
j_gene: TRBJ1-4
v_gene: TRBV19
CDR3aa: CASSASTGYGGWEKLFF

d_gene: TRBD1
j_gene: TRBJ2-3
v_gene: TRBV11-2
CDR3aa: CASSLEGSGTGLQYF

d_gene: -
j_gene: TRBJ1-1
v_gene: TRBV3-1/TRBV3-2
CDR3aa: CASSHIGGTEAFF

d_gene: -
j_gene: TRBJ1-5
v_gene: TRBV7-9
CDR3aa: CASSLGDTINQPQHF

d_gene: TRBD1
j_gene: TRBJ2-7
v_gene: TRBV25-1
CDR3aa: CASSGTGGPSSYEQYF

d_gene: TRBD2
j_gene: TRBJ2-7
v_gene: TRBV11-3
CDR3aa: CASSLDLGAGDYEQYF

d_gene: TRBD1
j_gene: TRBJ2-3
v_gene: TRBV18
CDR3aa: CASSPPGTGALFTDTQYF

d_gene: TRBD2
j_gene: TRBJ2-1
v_gene: TRBV5-1
CDR3aa: CASLLSGGSHNEQFF

d_gene: TRBD1
j_gene: TRBJ2-3
v_gene: TRBV10-3
CDR3aa: CAIRDRGDGTDTQYF

d_gene: TRBD1
j_gene: TRBJ2-2
v_gene: TRBV5-4
CDR3aa: CASSLGQGNTGELFF

d_gene: -
j_gene: TRBJ1-1
v_gene: TRBV29-1
CDR3aa: CSAGRTETTNTEAFF

d_gene: -
j_gene: TRBJ2-1
v_gene: TRBV7-2
CDR3aa: CASSPGGGAEQFF

d_gene: -
j_gene: TRBJ1-6
v_gene: TRBV5-1
CDR3aa: CASSSGQYNSPLHF

d_gene: -
j_gene: TRBJ1-5
v_gene: TRBV6-6
CDR3aa: CASSYYIAGVQPQHF

d_gene: TRBD1
j_gene: TRBJ2-7
v_gene: TRBV30
CDR3aa: CGLDQGTGAEQYF

d_gene: -
j_gene: TRBJ1-3
v_gene: TRBV11-2
CDR3aa: CASSLVSTAGNTIYF

d_gene: TRBD1
j_gene: TRBJ1-4
v_gene: TRBV12-5
CDR3aa: CASGLKQGTHEKLFF

d_gene: TRBD2
j_gene: TRBJ2-2
v_gene: TRBV18
CDR3aa: CASSPLGTGLAYTGELFF

d_gene: -
j_gene: TRBJ1-5
v_gene: TRBV2
CDR3aa: CASTREGDSNQPQHF

d_gene: -
j_gene: TRBJ1-1
v_gene: TRBV7-9
CDR3aa: CASSPLPGLMITEAFF

d_gene: -
j_gene: TRBJ1-2
v_gene: TRBV19
CDR3aa: CASSTPPGRGYTF

d_gene: TRBD1
j_gene: TRBJ1-2
v_gene: TRBV18
CDR3aa: CASSPGDRSYGYTF

d_gene: -
j_gene: TRBJ2-4
v_gene: TRBV11-2
CDR3aa: CASSLLGGMAKNIQYF

d_gene: TRBD1
j_gene: TRBJ1-5
v_gene: TRBV28
CDR3aa: CASRTGSGNQPQHF